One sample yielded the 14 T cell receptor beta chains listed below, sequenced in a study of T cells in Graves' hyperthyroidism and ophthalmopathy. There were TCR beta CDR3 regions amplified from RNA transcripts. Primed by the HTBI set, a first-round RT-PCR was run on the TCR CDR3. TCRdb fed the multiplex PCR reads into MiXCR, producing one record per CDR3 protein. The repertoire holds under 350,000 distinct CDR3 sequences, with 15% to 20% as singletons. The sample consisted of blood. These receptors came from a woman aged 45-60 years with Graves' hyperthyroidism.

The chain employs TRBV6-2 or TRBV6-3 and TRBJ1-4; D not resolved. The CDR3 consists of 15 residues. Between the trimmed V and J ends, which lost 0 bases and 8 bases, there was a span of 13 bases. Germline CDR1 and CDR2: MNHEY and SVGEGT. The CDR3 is CASSYSSVPREKLFF. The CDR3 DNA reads TGTGCCAGCAGTTACTCATCAGTGCCCCGGGAAAAACTGTTTTTT.

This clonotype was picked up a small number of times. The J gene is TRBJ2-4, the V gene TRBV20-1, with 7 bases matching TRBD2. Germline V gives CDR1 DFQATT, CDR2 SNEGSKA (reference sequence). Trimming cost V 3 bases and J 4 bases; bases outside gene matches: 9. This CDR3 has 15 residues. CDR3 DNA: TGCAGTGCTAGGGGTTACGGACTAGTAAAAAACATTCAGTACTTC. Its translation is CSARGYGLVKNIQYF.

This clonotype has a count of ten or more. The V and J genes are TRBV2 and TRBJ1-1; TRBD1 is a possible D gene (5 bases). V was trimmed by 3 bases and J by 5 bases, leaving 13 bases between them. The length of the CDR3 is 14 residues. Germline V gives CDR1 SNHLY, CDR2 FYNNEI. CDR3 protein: CASSEGGRFTEAFF. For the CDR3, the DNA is TGTGCCAGCAGTGAGGGGGGTCGGTTTACTGAAGCTTTCTTT.

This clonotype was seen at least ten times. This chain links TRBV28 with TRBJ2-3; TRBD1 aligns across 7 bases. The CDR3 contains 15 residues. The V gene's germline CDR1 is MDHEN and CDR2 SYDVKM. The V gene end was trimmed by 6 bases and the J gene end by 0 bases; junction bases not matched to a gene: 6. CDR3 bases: TGTGCCAGCAGGGGGACAGCGACTAGCACAGATACGCAGTATTTT. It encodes CASRGTATSTDTQYF.

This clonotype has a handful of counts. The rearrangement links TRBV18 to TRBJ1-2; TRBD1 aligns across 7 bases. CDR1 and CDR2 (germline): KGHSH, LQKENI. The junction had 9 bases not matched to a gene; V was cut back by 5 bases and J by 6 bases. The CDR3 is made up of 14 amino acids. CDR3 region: CASSDPTGEDGYTF. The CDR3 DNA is TGTGCCAGCTCAGATCCTACAGGGGAGGATGGCTACACCTTC. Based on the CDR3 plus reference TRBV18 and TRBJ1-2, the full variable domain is NAGVMQNPRHLVRRRGQEARLRCSPMKGHSHVYWYRQLPEEGLKFMVYLQKENIIDESGMPKERFSAEFPKEGPSILRIQQVVRGDSAAYFCASSDPTGEDGYTFGSGTRLTVV.

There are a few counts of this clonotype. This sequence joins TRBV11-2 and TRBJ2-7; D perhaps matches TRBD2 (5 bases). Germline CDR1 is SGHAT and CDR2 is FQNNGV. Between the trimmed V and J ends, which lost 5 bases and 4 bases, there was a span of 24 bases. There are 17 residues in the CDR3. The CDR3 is CASSQDLPGILNYEQYF. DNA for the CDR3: TGTGCCAGCAGCCAAGACCTCCCGGGGATCCTCAATTACGAGCAGTACTTC.

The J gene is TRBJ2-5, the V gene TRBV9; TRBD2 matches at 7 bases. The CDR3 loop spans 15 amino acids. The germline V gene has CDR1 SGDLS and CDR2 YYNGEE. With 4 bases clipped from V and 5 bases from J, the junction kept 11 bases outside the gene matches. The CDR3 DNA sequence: TGTGCCAGCAGCCCCCAGGGAGGGCCTGGGGAGACCCAGTACTTC. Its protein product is CASSPQGGPGETQYF.

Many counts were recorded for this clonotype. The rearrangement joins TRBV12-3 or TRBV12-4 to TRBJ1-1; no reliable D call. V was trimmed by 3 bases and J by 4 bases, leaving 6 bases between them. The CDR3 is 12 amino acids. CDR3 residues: CASSFRVTEAFF. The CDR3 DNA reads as TGTGCCAGCAGTTTTCGGGTCACTGAAGCTTTCTTT.

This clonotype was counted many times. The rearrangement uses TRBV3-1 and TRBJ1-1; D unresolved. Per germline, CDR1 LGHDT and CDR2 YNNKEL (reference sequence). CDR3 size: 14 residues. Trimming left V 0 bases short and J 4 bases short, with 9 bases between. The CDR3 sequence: CASSQDAGSTEAFF. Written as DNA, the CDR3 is TGTGCCAGCAGCCAAGATGCGGGGAGCACTGAAGCTTTCTTT. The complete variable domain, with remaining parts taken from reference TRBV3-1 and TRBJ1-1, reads DTAVSQTPKYLVTQMGNDKSIKCEQNLGHDTMYWYKQDSKKFLKIMFSYNNKELIINETVPNRFSPKSPDKAHLNLHINSLELGDSAVYFCASSQDAGSTEAFFGQGTRLTVV.

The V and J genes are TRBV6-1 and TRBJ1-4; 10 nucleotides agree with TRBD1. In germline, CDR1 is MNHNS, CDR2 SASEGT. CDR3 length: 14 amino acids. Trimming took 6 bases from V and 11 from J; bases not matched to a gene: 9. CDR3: CASSWDGQGVKLFF. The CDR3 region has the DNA TGTGCCAGCAGCTGGGACGGACAGGGGGTGAAACTGTTTTTT.

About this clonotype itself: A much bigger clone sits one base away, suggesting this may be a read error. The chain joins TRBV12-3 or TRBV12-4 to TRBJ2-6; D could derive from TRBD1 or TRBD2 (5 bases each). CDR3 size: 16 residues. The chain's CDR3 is CVSSRGTGLGANVLTF. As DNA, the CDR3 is TGTGTCAGCAGTCGAGGGACGGGGCTTGGGGCCAACGTCCTGACTTTC.

CDR3 residues: CASSFPSGAGELFF. CDR3 in DNA: TGCGCCAGCAGCTTTCCCTCCGGGGCCGGGGAGCTGTTTTTT. J is TRBJ2-2 and V is TRBV5-1; tentatively, D is TRBD2 (5 bases). This CDR3 contains 14 residues. V was cut by 2 bases and J by 6 bases, with 11 bases left in between. The V gene's germline CDR1 is SGHRS and CDR2 YFSETQ. Together with reference TRBV5-1 and TRBJ2-2, the CDR3 gives the full variable domain: KAGVTQTPRYLIKTRGQQVTLSCSPISGHRSVSWYQQTPGQGLQFLFEYFSETQRNKGNFPGRFSGRQFSNSRSEMNVSTLELGDSALYLCASSFPSGAGELFFGEGSRLTVL.

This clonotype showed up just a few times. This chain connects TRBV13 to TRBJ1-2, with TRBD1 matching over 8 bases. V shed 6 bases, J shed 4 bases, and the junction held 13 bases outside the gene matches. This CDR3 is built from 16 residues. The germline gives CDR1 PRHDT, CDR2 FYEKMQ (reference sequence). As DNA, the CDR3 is TGTGCCAGCAGAGTGATTATAGGACAGGGCCCCTATGGCTACACCTTC. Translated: CASRVIIGQGPYGYTF.

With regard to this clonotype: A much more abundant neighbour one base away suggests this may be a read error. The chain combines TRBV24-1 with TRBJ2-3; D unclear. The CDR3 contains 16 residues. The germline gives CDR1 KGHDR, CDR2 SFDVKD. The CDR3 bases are TGTGCCGCCAGTGATCCCCGGGCTCCGTCGACAGATACGCAGTATTTT. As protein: CAASDPRAPSTDTQYF.